The 17 T cell receptor beta chains presented below share a single source sample, sequenced in a study of blood T cell repertoires in COVID-19. Measured with immunoSEQ multiplex PCR; TCRdb has only the in-frame clones, and not every one. Of roughly 150,000 clones in the sample, 83% are singletons; the top ten hold about 1.9%. The sequencing sample was made of peripheral blood. The receptors come from a woman over 75 with acute or convalescent COVID-19.

In DNA form, the CDR3 reads TGTGCCAGCAGCGCCCGGGAGGGATTCTACAATGAGCAGTTCTTC. Amino acid sequence: CASSAREGFYNEQFF. The chain combines TRBV9 with TRBJ2-1; TRBD2 matches at 8 bases. CDR1 and CDR2 from the germline V gene are SGDLS and YYNGEE. This CDR3 has 15 residues. V lost 3 bases, J lost 3 bases, and 5 bases stayed unmatched.

This sequence joins TRBV27 and TRBJ1-5; D is unclear. CDR3 length equals 13 residues. Germline lookup yields CDR1 MNHEY and CDR2 SMNVEV (reference sequence). The V gene lost 7 bases and the J gene lost 3 bases, with 10 bases spanning the gap. The DNA for the CDR3 is TGTGCCAGCACGCATTCTATCAATCAGCCCCAGCATTTT. Its protein product is CASTHSINQPQHF.

This chain connects TRBV18 to TRBJ2-3; TRBD2 agrees at 10 bases. The CDR3 has 17 residues. Trimming took 2 bases from V and 0 from J; bases not matched to a gene: 5. Per germline, CDR1 KGHSH and CDR2 LQKENI. In DNA, the CDR3 is TGTGCCAGCTCACCATCAACTAGCGGGGTGAGCACAGATACGCAGTATTTT. Protein: CASSPSTSGVSTDTQYF.

This chain connects TRBV5-4 to TRBJ2-2; 8 bases are shared with TRBD1. Germline loops: CDR1 SGHNT, CDR2 YYREEE (reference sequence). The CDR3 has 16 residues. The J segment lost 6 bases and the V segment lost 4 bases, leaving 11 bases of the junction unmatched. CDR3 loop: CASSVGGQGVSGELFF. The CDR3 DNA sequence: TGTGCCAGCAGCGTCGGAGGACAGGGTGTTTCCGGGGAGCTGTTTTTT. The full variable domain, with the rest looked up from reference TRBV5-4 and TRBJ2-2, is ETGVTQSPTHLIKTRGQQVTLRCSSQSGHNTVSWYQQALGQGPQFIFQYYREEENGRGNFPPRFSGLQFPNYSSELNVNALELDDSALYLCASSVGGQGVSGELFFGEGSRLTVL.

The chain is built from TRBV5-1 and TRBJ1-5; 8 bases are shared with TRBD1. The CDR3 has 14 amino acids. Trimming cost V 0 bases and J 6 bases; bases outside gene matches: 2. Germline V gene lookup returns CDR1 SGHRS and CDR2 YFSETQ. The CDR3 protein is CASSLGTGFQPQHF. The DNA of the CDR3 is TGCGCCAGCAGCTTGGGGACAGGGTTTCAGCCCCAGCATTTT.

V and J are TRBV6-1 and TRBJ2-1; 9 bases are a match to TRBD2. From germline, CDR1 is MNHNS and CDR2 SASEGT. The CDR3 totals 14 residues. V shed 4 bases and J 3 bases; nucleotides not matched to a gene: 1. The CDR3 reads CASSAAGGYNEQFF. The DNA for the CDR3 is TGTGCCAGCAGTGCAGCGGGGGGCTACAATGAGCAGTTCTTC.

Regarding this clone: A read error may account for a junction end that differs from germline. The chain couples TRBV19 to TRBJ2-4, with 9 nucleotides matching TRBD1. Germline V lookup: CDR1 LNHDA, CDR2 SQIVND (reference sequence). The CDR3 has 12 residues. The CDR3, as DNA: TGTGCCGCCCAGGGGGGACAGGGTTCCTTGGCCTTC. Its protein is CAAQGGQGSLAF.

CDR3 nucleotide sequence: TGTGCCTCCACTAGTTTAGGACAGCTCTCTGGAAACACCATATATTTT. Encoded protein: CASTSLGQLSGNTIYF. The chain is built from TRBV28 and TRBJ1-3; D perhaps matches TRBD1 (6 bases). V was cut by 11 bases and J by 0 bases, with 20 bases left in between. Germline V gene lookup returns CDR1 MDHEN and CDR2 SYDVKM. This CDR3 is built from 16 residues.

The chain links TRBV9 to TRBJ2-2; the D is unclear. This CDR3 has 14 amino acids. Germline values: CDR1 SGDLS, CDR2 YYNGEE. The ends were cut back, 0 bases at V and 5 bases at J, with 8 bases in the middle. The DNA for the CDR3 is TGTGCCAGCAGCGTAGGCCAGGTAACCGGGGAGCTGTTTTTT. Protein sequence: CASSVGQVTGELFF. Full variable domain (rest looked up from reference TRBV9 and TRBJ2-2): DSGVTQTPKHLITATGQRVTLRCSPRSGDLSVYWYQQSLDQGLQFLIQYYNGEERAKGNILERFSAQQFPDLHSELNLSSLELGDSALYFCASSVGQVTGELFFGEGSRLTVL.

The gene calls are TRBV6-5 and TRBJ2-7; 7 positions agree with TRBD1. Per the germline V gene, CDR1 is MNHEY and CDR2 is SVGAGI. V shed 6 bases, J shed 10 bases, and the junction held 12 bases outside the gene matches. The CDR3 consists of 13 residues. DNA for the CDR3: TGTGCCAGCAGGGATCGCACAGGGGCCCCCCAGTACTTC. This translates into CASRDRTGAPQYF.

The chain uses TRBV19 and TRBJ2-3; the D is unclear. The CDR3 has 12 amino acids. Looked up from germline, CDR1 is LNHDA and CDR2 is SQIVND (reference sequence). With 3 bases removed from V and 6 bases from J, the gap between germline ends came to 7 bases. The CDR3 is CASSMAGDTQYF. DNA of the CDR3: TGTGCCAGTAGTATGGCCGGGGATACGCAGTATTTT. The variable domain in full, with the rest retrieved from reference TRBV19 and TRBJ2-3, is DGGITQSPKYLFRKEGQNVTLSCEQNLNHDAMYWYRQDPGQGLRLIYYSQIVNDFQKGDIAEGYSVSREKKESFPLTVTSAQKNPTAFYLCASSMAGDTQYFGPGTRLTVL.

The chain links TRBV9 to TRBJ1-2, with 8 bases identical to TRBD1. V shed 2 bases, J shed 0 bases, and the junction held 3 bases outside the gene matches. This CDR3 has 15 residues. From germline, CDR1 is SGDLS and CDR2 YYNGEE. CDR3 in DNA: TGTGCCAGCAGCGTCGGACAGGGACCTAACTATGGCTACACCTTC. Translation: CASSVGQGPNYGYTF.

This clone was seen once. The rearrangement joins TRBV30 to TRBJ2-1, with TRBD1 matching 7 bases. There are 13 residues in the CDR3. Germline V gives CDR1 GTSNPN, CDR2 SVGIG (reference sequence). The ends lost 0 bases at V and 6 bases at J; junction bases unmatched: 2. The DNA of the CDR3 is TGTGCCTGGAGTGTAGACAGGGTCAATGAGCAGTTCTTC. Amino acid sequence: CAWSVDRVNEQFF. Combining the CDR3 with reference TRBV30 and TRBJ2-1 gives the whole variable domain SQTIHQWPATLVQPVGSPLSLECTVEGTSNPNLYWYRQAAGRGLQLLFYSVGIGQISSEVPQNLSASRPQDRQFILSSKKLLLSDSGFYLCAWSVDRVNEQFFGPGTRLTVL.

The chain employs TRBV4-2 and TRBJ1-4, with 8 bases matching TRBD1. The CDR3 has 17 residues. J was trimmed by 8 bases and V by 2 bases; bases with no gene match: 13. From germline, CDR1 is LGHNA and CDR2 YNFKEQ. This chain's CDR3 is CASSQRDQGQGGEKLFF. CDR3 DNA sequence: TGTGCCAGCAGCCAACGGGATCAAGGACAGGGAGGGGAAAAACTGTTTTTT.

The chain joins TRBV6-6 to TRBJ1-2; 8 nucleotides align to TRBD1. Germline values: CDR1 MNHNY, CDR2 SVGAGI (reference sequence). Trimming at V came to 6 bases and at J to 4 bases, leaving 10 bases not matched to a gene. The CDR3 has 15 amino acids. CDR3 region: CASSDSGGFGYGYTF. The DNA of the CDR3 is TGTGCCAGCAGCGACTCAGGGGGCTTTGGCTATGGCTACACCTTC.

This clone appeared once. The rearrangement uses TRBV5-5 and TRBJ1-4; 9 nucleotides match TRBD1. This CDR3 contains 17 residues. Unmatched junction bases numbered 11, after V lost 1 base and J lost 7 bases. CDR1 SGHKS and CDR2 YYEKEE come from the germline V gene (reference sequence). The CDR3 loop is CASSLRIPGQGFEKLFF. The CDR3 DNA follows: TGTGCCAGCAGCTTGAGGATCCCGGGACAGGGTTTTGAAAAACTGTTTTTT. The whole variable domain, remainder taken from reference TRBV5-5 and TRBJ1-4, is DAGVTQSPTHLIKTRGQQVTLRCSPISGHKSVSWYQQVLGQGPQFIFQYYEKEERGRGNFPDRFSARQFPNYSSELNVNALLLGDSALYLCASSLRIPGQGFEKLFFGSGTQLSVL.

The rearrangement uses TRBV7-9 and TRBJ2-3; 7 bases are a match to TRBD2. Losses at the gene ends were 5 bases for V and 2 bases for J; bases not matched to a gene: 4. From germline, CDR1 is SEHNR and CDR2 FQNEAQ (reference sequence). The CDR3 sequence is 14 residues long. The CDR3: CASSPGRATDTQYF. In DNA, the CDR3 is TGTGCCAGCAGCCCAGGGAGGGCCACAGATACGCAGTATTTT.